This T cell receptor (beta chain) was found in a study of type 1 regulatory T cells. Study information: An in vitro protocol generated T-allo10, a Tr1-enriched, alloantigen-specific CD4 T cell product.

Germline lookup yields CDR1 MDHEN and CDR2 SYDVKM. The trim removed 6 bases at V and 3 bases at J, leaving 3 bases unmatched. The CDR3 runs 15 residues. Study-wide findings and caveats: Type 1 regulatory T cells had a more restricted TCR repertoire than non-type 1 regulatory T cells.

MiXCR, run by TCRdb on the reads, gives a single entry per CDR3 protein. Among 68,000 or so distinct CDR3 sequences listed, around 49% were seen once. A word on this clonotype: The target antigen is unknown.

The sample was cultured non-Tr1 T cells, either the whole culture or a sorted T cell fraction (not recorded which). The sequence derives from a human donor in good health. The chain has TRBV28 and TRBJ1-4, with TRBD1 matching over 11 bases. The CDR3 bases are TGTGCCAGCAGGGGACAGGGGGTCCCTAATGAAAAACTGTTTTTT. Translating gives CASRGQGVPNEKLFF.